The 10 T cell receptor beta chains below come from one sample, sequenced in a study of cytomegalovirus exposure and HLA in healthy donors. Amplification used 60 Vbeta primers and 13 Jbeta primers. TCRdb's copy holds only in-frame clones and misses some; the assay was immunoSEQ multiplex PCR. The sample carries 100,000 to 150,000 clones, around 80% recorded once. The sample consisted of PBMCs. These TCRs come from a woman in her forties or fifties in good health and CMV-seronegative.

This sequence joins TRBV29-1 and TRBJ2-6; D is ambiguous. Germline V gene sequence: CDR1 SQVTM, CDR2 ANQGSEA. This CDR3 contains 12 residues. Trimming took 7 bases from V and 0 from J, leaving 4 bases between them. CDR3 protein: CSAGSGANVLTF. The DNA for the CDR3 is TGCAGCGCCGGCTCTGGGGCCAACGTCCTGACTTTC. Full variable domain (outside the CDR3, taken from reference TRBV29-1 and TRBJ2-6): SAVISQKPSRDICQRGTSLTIQCQVDSQVTMMFWYRQQPGQSLTLIATANQGSEATYESGFVIDKFPISRPNLTFSTLTVSNMSPEDSSIYLCSAGSGANVLTFGAGSRLTVL.

This clone was seen more than once but under ten times. This chain connects TRBV7-9 to TRBJ2-2; D gene uncertain. The CDR3 loop spans 14 amino acids. Germline CDR1 reads SEHNR; CDR2 reads FQNEAQ (reference sequence). Trimming stripped 1 base from V and 1 base from J, with 4 bases between. The CDR3 sequence: CASSLVRNTGELFF. DNA of the CDR3: TGTGCCAGCAGCTTAGTTAGGAACACCGGGGAGCTGTTTTTT.

This clone was picked up one time. J is TRBJ1-1 and V is TRBV28, with TRBD1 matching over 11 bases. CDR1 and CDR2 from the germline V gene are MDHEN and SYDVKM. The CDR3 totals 17 residues. Trimming took 6 bases from V and 1 from J; bases not matched to a gene: 10. CDR3 bases: TGTGCCAGCAGCCTAGGGACAGGGGGGATCGCGAACACTGAAGCTTTCTTT. Amino acid sequence: CASSLGTGGIANTEAFF.

V gene TRBV7-2 combines with J gene TRBJ1-1; D not resolved. Looked up from germline, CDR1 is SGHTA and CDR2 is FQGNSA. Trimming left V 5 bases short and J 7 bases short, with 11 bases between. The CDR3 sequence is 12 residues long. The CDR3 reads CASSPNSFEAFF. The DNA for the CDR3 is TGTGCCAGCAGCCCTAACAGCTTTGAAGCTTTCTTT.

This clone was seen once. V and J are TRBV29-1 and TRBJ2-7, with 7 positions matching TRBD2. This CDR3 has 15 amino acids. CDR1 is SQVTM, CDR2 ANQGSEA, per germline. V shed 3 bases and J 9 bases; nucleotides not matched to a gene: 17. The CDR3 DNA follows: TGCAGCGTTGAGGGGGGGGGTGCGGGAGCGGTCGGGCAGTACTTC. Translation gives CSVEGGGAGAVGQYF.

The chain links TRBV18 to TRBJ2-7, with D unresolved. This CDR3 spans 14 amino acids. The ends were cut back, 0 bases at V and 4 bases at J, with 10 bases in the middle. Per germline, CDR1 KGHSH and CDR2 LQKENI. The CDR3, as DNA: TGTGCCAGCTCACCACCGTCCAGAAAGTACGAGCAGTACTTC. Amino acids: CASSPPSRKYEQYF.

CDR3 coding DNA: TGTGCCAGTAGTATCTACAGCGGGAACTATGGCTACACCTTC. This translates into CASSIYSGNYGYTF. The chain combines TRBV19 with TRBJ1-2; D is unresolved. The V gene's germline CDR1 is LNHDA and CDR2 SQIVND (reference sequence). Trimming left V 3 bases short and J 2 bases short, with 10 bases between. The CDR3 loop spans 14 amino acids.

This chain links TRBV7-2 with TRBJ2-2; TRBD1 matches at 9 bases. CDR1 and CDR2 (germline): SGHTA, FQGNSA. The CDR3 is 17 amino acids. V was clipped by 2 bases and J by 1 base; unmatched bases: 5. CDR3 in DNA: TGTGCCAGCAGCTTATTAACAGGGGGCTGGAACACCGGGGAGCTGTTTTTT. This sequence encodes CASSLLTGGWNTGELFF.

The sample holds a few counts of this clone. The CDR3 region has the DNA TGTGCCAGCAGTTTGTTGGGACAGGGGGCCCATGAGCAGTTCTTC. It specifies CASSLLGQGAHEQFF. The V and J genes are TRBV6-6 and TRBJ2-1; TRBD1 agrees at 12 bases. V shed 4 bases and J 8 bases; nucleotides not matched to a gene: 6. CDR3 length equals 15 residues. Per germline, CDR1 MNHNY and CDR2 SVGAGI (reference sequence).

The rearrangement uses TRBV30 and TRBJ1-2; D is unresolved. CDR3 size: 12 residues. The V end was cut by 0 bases, the J end by 4 bases, with 6 bases between. The germline V gene has CDR1 GTSNPN and CDR2 SVGIG (reference sequence). In DNA, the CDR3 is TGTGCCTGGAGTGTCCTCCTCTATGGCTACACCTTC. Translating gives CAWSVLLYGYTF.